The 24 T cell receptor beta chains presented below share a single source sample, sequenced in a study of blood T cell repertoires in COVID-19. The protocol was immunoSEQ multiplex PCR, while the TCRdb copy is restricted to in-frame clones and leaves out a portion. The sample contains about 61,000 clones, 85% to 90% of which appear only once. The sample was peripheral blood. Receptors were obtained from a woman in her fifties or sixties with active or convalescent COVID-19.

The V call is TRBV5-6, the J call TRBJ2-7; 10 nucleotides align to TRBD2. CDR1 SGHDT and CDR2 YYEEEE come from the germline V gene. J was trimmed by 3 bases and V by 6 bases; bases with no gene match: 6. This CDR3 has 14 residues. This CDR3 is CASNIAGGLYEQYF. The CDR3 nucleotides read TGTGCCAGCAACATAGCGGGAGGACTCTACGAGCAGTACTTC.

The chain is built from TRBV12-3 or TRBV12-4 and TRBJ2-5, with D uncertain. With 5 bases removed from V and 4 bases from J, the gap between germline ends came to 8 bases. This CDR3 comprises 12 residues. The CDR3 region is CASSLLGETQYF. CDR3 nucleotides: TGTGCCAGCAGTCTGCTAGGAGAGACCCAGTACTTC.

This clone has just a few counts. The rearrangement joins TRBV27 to TRBJ2-7; D perhaps matches TRBD1 (6 bases). Germline V lookup: CDR1 MNHEY, CDR2 SMNVEV (reference sequence). The CDR3 is made up of 15 amino acids. V was pared by 6 bases and J by 0 bases, with 15 bases between. The chain's CDR3 is CASSSGQTSSYEQYF. CDR3 in DNA: TGTGCCAGCAGCTCCGGACAGACCAGCTCCTACGAGCAGTACTTC.

V usage is TRBV2 and J usage is TRBJ2-2; D uncertain. The V end lost 1 base, the J end lost 4 bases, and 7 bases lay between the germline ends. The germline V gene has CDR1 SNHLY and CDR2 FYNNEI. The CDR3 sequence is 14 residues long. The chain's CDR3 is CASSEERSTGELFF. In DNA form, the CDR3 reads TGTGCCAGCAGTGAAGAGAGGAGCACCGGGGAGCTGTTTTTT.

The CDR3 coding sequence is TGTGCCAGCAGCTTAGGACCCGGGAGTGAAGCTTTCTTT. It is translated as CASSLGPGSEAFF. The V gene is TRBV7-6, the J gene TRBJ1-1; D remains unclear. CDR1 and CDR2 (germline): SGHVS, FNYEAQ. The CDR3 covers 13 residues. Deletions cut 1 base from V and 7 bases from J, with 10 bases between.

The chain has TRBV6-1 and TRBJ2-7, with unresolved D. CDR1 and CDR2 (germline): MNHNS, SASEGT. The V end lost 1 base, the J end lost 1 base, and 5 bases lay between the germline ends. The CDR3 is made up of 13 amino acids. The CDR3 region is CASSEDGSYEQYF. CDR3 nucleotides: TGTGCCAGCAGTGAAGACGGTTCCTACGAGCAGTACTTC.

The V call is TRBV7-9, the J call TRBJ1-2, with 8 bases lining up with TRBD1. Germline-derived CDR1 and CDR2 are SEHNR and FQNEAQ (reference sequence). The trim removed 0 bases at V and 5 bases at J, leaving 5 bases unmatched. The CDR3 is 15 amino acids. In DNA, the CDR3 is TGTGCCAGCAGCTTAGCGGACAGGGAGGGGTATGGCTACACCTTC. It translates to CASSLADREGYGYTF.

The chain uses TRBV5-5 and TRBJ1-4, with no clear D. The germline V gene has CDR1 SGHKS and CDR2 YYEKEE (reference sequence). V lost 4 bases and J lost 0, with 13 bases in between. This CDR3 comprises 16 residues. Written as DNA, the CDR3 is TGTGCCAGCAGCCCCGCGGTAGGATCAACTAATGAAAAACTGTTTTTT. Protein: CASSPAVGSTNEKLFF.

The V gene is TRBV19, the J gene TRBJ2-7; a weak D match, TRBD2 (7 bases). Germline lookup yields CDR1 LNHDA and CDR2 SQIVND (reference sequence). The CDR3 is 15 residues long. With 7 bases removed from V and 0 bases from J, the gap between germline ends came to 16 bases. Here the CDR3 reads CASNPTRGASYEQYF. The CDR3, as DNA: TGTGCCAGTAACCCGACCCGGGGGGCCTCCTACGAGCAGTACTTC. The full variable domain, in which reference TRBV19 and TRBJ2-7 provide the parts outside the CDR3, is DGGITQSPKYLFRKEGQNVTLSCEQNLNHDAMYWYRQDPGQGLRLIYYSQIVNDFQKGDIAEGYSVSREKKESFPLTVTSAQKNPTAFYLCASNPTRGASYEQYFGPGTRLTVT.

This rearrangement joins TRBV28 to TRBJ1-2; maybe TRBD1 (6 bases). V lost 2 bases and J lost 7, with 14 bases in between. CDR1 is MDHEN, CDR2 SYDVKM, per germline. The CDR3 extends over 14 amino acids. The CDR3 bases are TGTGCCAGCAGTTTAACGACCCAGGGGTTTGGCTACACCTTC. Translated, it gives CASSLTTQGFGYTF.

The chain couples TRBV7-9 to TRBJ2-5; TRBD2 is a possible D gene (6 bases). Germline assignment: CDR1 SEHNR and CDR2 FQNEAQ (reference sequence). V was cut by 5 bases and J by 5 bases, with 12 bases left in between. CDR3 length: 13 amino acids. The DNA for the CDR3 is TGTGCCAGCAGCCCCCGGGACTGGGAGACCCAGTACTTC. Its translation is CASSPRDWETQYF.

The CDR3 spells CASSDLGLYGYTF. In DNA form, the CDR3 reads TGTGCCAGCAGTGACCTGGGGCTCTATGGCTACACCTTC. This chain links TRBV25-1 with TRBJ1-2; possibly TRBD1 for D (5 bases). The germline V gene has CDR1 MGHDK and CDR2 SYGVNS. The CDR3 runs to 13 residues. Trimming removed 3 bases from V and 4 bases from J, with 9 bases in between.

V is TRBV7-6 and J is TRBJ1-5; TRBD1 is a possible D gene (5 bases). V was shortened by 5 bases and J by 1 base, with 18 bases between the two germline ends. The CDR3 totals 17 residues. CDR1 and CDR2 (germline): SGHVS, FNYEAQ. CDR3 sequence (DNA): TGTGCCAGCAGCCTAAAACCGGGGGACGGGAGCAATCAGCCCCAGCATTTT. Protein: CASSLKPGDGSNQPQHF.

The CDR3 sequence: CASSSRTSGVYEQYF. In DNA, the CDR3 is TGTGCCAGCAGTTCGCGGACTAGCGGGGTTTACGAGCAGTACTTC. The V and J genes are TRBV27 and TRBJ2-7; 12 bases map to TRBD2. Germline CDR1 reads MNHEY; CDR2 reads SMNVEV (reference sequence). The J segment lost 4 bases and the V segment lost 4 bases, leaving 5 bases of the junction unmatched. CDR3 size: 15 residues.

The chain combines TRBV28 with TRBJ2-3, with 12 bases aligning to TRBD2. The CDR3 runs to 17 residues. Germline V gene data show CDR1 as MDHEN and CDR2 as SYDVKM. Trimming took 3 bases from V and 3 from J; bases not matched to a gene: 7. CDR3 sequence: CASSFPQLAGGTDTQYF. The CDR3 nucleotides are TGTGCCAGCAGTTTTCCCCAACTAGCGGGGGGTACAGATACGCAGTATTTT. Full variable domain (remainder filled in from reference TRBV28 and TRBJ2-3): DVKVTQSSRYLVKRTGEKVFLECVQDMDHENMFWYRQDPGLGLRLIYFSYDVKMKEKGDIPEGYSVSREKKERFSLILESASTNQTSMYLCASSFPQLAGGTDTQYFGPGTRLTVL.

The J gene is TRBJ2-5, the V gene TRBV20-1; the match to TRBD2 covers 8 bases. The CDR3 is made up of 11 amino acids. Per germline, CDR1 DFQATT and CDR2 SNEGSKA (reference sequence). Trimming took 6 bases from V and 3 from J; bases not matched to a gene: 0. CDR3 loop: CSAGGEETQYF. CDR3 in DNA: TGCAGTGCCGGGGGGGAAGAGACCCAGTACTTC.

The chain uses TRBV6-1 and TRBJ1-2; 7 bases line up with TRBD1. CDR3 size: 13 residues. Germline V gene sequence: CDR1 MNHNS, CDR2 SASEGT. Germline trimming cut 0 bases from V and 14 bases from J; bases unmatched to any gene: 9. CDR3 coding DNA: TGTGCCAGCAGTGAAGCATGGGACAGATACCGTACCTTC. As protein: CASSEAWDRYRTF.

The chain links TRBV24-1 to TRBJ2-3; D is uncertain. The CDR3 covers 14 residues. Germline CDR1 and CDR2: KGHDR and SFDVKD. The V gene lost 1 base and the J gene lost 3 bases, with 7 bases spanning the gap. The CDR3 protein is CATSDFPRTDTQYF. The DNA for the CDR3 is TGTGCCACCAGTGATTTTCCCAGGACAGATACGCAGTATTTT.

The chain links TRBV25-1 to TRBJ2-5, with TRBD2 matching over 8 bases. The CDR3 has 16 residues. After removal of 0 bases from V and 4 bases from J, the junction contained 7 bases not matched to a gene. The germline CDR1 and CDR2 sequences are MGHDK and SYGVNS. The CDR3 sequence: CASSEYIKRGTETQYF. The DNA for the CDR3 is TGTGCCAGCAGTGAATATATTAAGCGGGGGACAGAGACCCAGTACTTC.

This chain links TRBV15 with TRBJ2-1, with TRBD1 matching 8 bases. Unmatched junction bases numbered 6, after V lost 1 base and J lost 7 bases. CDR3 length: 15 amino acids. Looked up from germline, CDR1 is LNHNV and CDR2 is YYDKDF (reference sequence). The CDR3 spells CATSRGTGSENEQFF. The DNA for the CDR3 is TGTGCCACCAGCAGAGGGACAGGGTCTGAGAATGAGCAGTTCTTC.

The chain recombines TRBV12-5 with TRBJ1-2; 9 nucleotides match TRBD1. The CDR3 length is 15 residues. V shed 0 bases and J 5 bases; nucleotides not matched to a gene: 4. CDR1 is LGHNT, CDR2 FRNRAP, per germline. CDR3 in amino acids: CASGLVTGGVYGYTF. CDR3 nucleotides: TGTGCTAGTGGTTTGGTTACAGGGGGCGTGTATGGCTACACCTTC.

The chain is built from TRBV29-1 and TRBJ2-5; 10 bases line up with TRBD1. The CDR3 covers 13 residues. With 4 bases clipped from V and 9 bases from J, the junction kept 8 bases outside the gene matches. Germline V lookup: CDR1 SQVTM, CDR2 ANQGSEA. The CDR3, as DNA: TGCAGCGTTGCCTGGGACAGGGGTAATGCCCAGTACTTC. Protein sequence: CSVAWDRGNAQYF.

This clone was seen just once. The chain joins TRBV5-4 to TRBJ1-2; TRBD1 is a possible D gene (6 bases). This CDR3 has 14 amino acids. V was trimmed by 4 bases and J by 8 bases, leaving 18 bases between them. CDR1 is SGHNT, CDR2 YYREEE, per germline (reference sequence). In DNA, the CDR3 is TGTGCCAGCAGCGGTACAGGGTTTGCCGCCGGCTACACCTTC. It translates to CASSGTGFAAGYTF. Full variable domain (missing parts from reference TRBV5-4 and TRBJ1-2): ETGVTQSPTHLIKTRGQQVTLRCSSQSGHNTVSWYQQALGQGPQFIFQYYREEENGRGNFPPRFSGLQFPNYSSELNVNALELDDSALYLCASSGTGFAAGYTFGSGTRLTVV.

V is TRBV13 and J is TRBJ2-3; the D is unclear. This CDR3 spans 15 amino acids. Trimming took 5 bases from V and 0 from J, leaving 12 bases between them. CDR1 and CDR2 (germline): PRHDT, FYEKMQ (reference sequence). CDR3 bases: TGTGCCAGCAGCCCCGGTGACACTAGCACAGATACGCAGTATTTT. It is translated as CASSPGDTSTDTQYF.